These 8 T cell receptor beta chains were all obtained from the same sample, sequenced in a study of blood T cell repertoires in COVID-19. Clones were sequenced by immunoSEQ multiplex PCR, and TCRdb holds only the in-frame ones, with some missing. The profile shows under 70,000 clones, more than 80% of them singletons. Sequencing used peripheral blood. The receptors originated from a human donor with active COVID-19. The donor label of this sample is uncertain.

In this sample, this clone turned up once. The chain has TRBV5-1 and TRBJ2-7, with 9 bases identical to TRBD2. CDR1 and CDR2 from the germline V gene are SGHRS and YFSETQ. V lost 4 bases and J lost 2; bases outside the gene matches: 10. The CDR3 has 16 amino acids. The CDR3 coding sequence is TGCGCCAGCAGCCCTGGGCAGGTAGCGGGGGCCTACGAGCAGTACTTC. Its protein product is CASSPGQVAGAYEQYF.

The rearrangement uses TRBV4-1 and TRBJ2-7; 8 bases match TRBD1. CDR3 length equals 17 residues. From germline, CDR1 is MGHRA and CDR2 YSYEKL. J gave up 2 bases and V 0 bases, and 9 bases lay outside the gene matches. The CDR3 is CASSQEPWTGSPYEQYF. CDR3 nucleotides: TGCGCCAGCAGCCAAGAACCTTGGACAGGGAGCCCCTACGAGCAGTACTTC.

The V and J genes are TRBV5-3 and TRBJ2-7; D is unclear. TRBV5-3 is reported as an ORF; its role is uncertain. Trimming cost V 0 bases and J 2 bases, with 6 bases left between them. This CDR3 has 13 amino acids. CDR3 DNA sequence: TGTGCCAGAAGCTTGGGGCAGACCTACGAGCAGTACGTC. Protein product: CARSLGQTYEQYV.

The genes are TRBV7-6 and TRBJ2-3, with D perhaps TRBD2 (5 bases). The germline V and J ends were trimmed by 0 bases and 2 bases, with 12 bases remaining between them. Germline V CDR1 and CDR2: SGHVS, FNYEAQ. The CDR3 consists of 16 residues. This chain's CDR3 is CASSLANSGITDTQYF. The CDR3 DNA reads as TGTGCCAGCAGCTTAGCGAACAGCGGAATCACAGATACGCAGTATTTT.

This clone appeared once. The rearrangement uses TRBV10-3 and TRBJ2-5; 9 bases line up with TRBD2. The CDR3 contains 15 residues. Germline trimming cut 11 bases from V and 6 bases from J; bases unmatched to any gene: 16. Germline V gene sequence: CDR1 ENHRY, CDR2 SYGVKD. CDR3 amino acids: CAVIRSGGRLQTQYF. The CDR3 region has the DNA TGTGCCGTAATTCGGAGCGGGGGGAGGCTACAGACCCAGTACTTC.

V and J are TRBV19 and TRBJ1-6, with D perhaps TRBD1 (5 bases). CDR1 is LNHDA, CDR2 SQIVND, per germline (reference sequence). The CDR3 has 13 residues. V shed 8 bases and J shed 3 bases, with 8 bases lying between them. CDR3 sequence reads: CASGADYNSPLHF. The CDR3, as DNA: TGTGCCAGTGGGGCCGACTATAATTCACCCCTCCACTTT.

The V call is TRBV27, the J call TRBJ2-3, with TRBD2 identical over 8 bases. There are 18 residues in the CDR3. The V and J ends lost 6 bases and 0 bases, in that order; junction bases with no gene match: 14. The germline V gene has CDR1 MNHEY and CDR2 SMNVEV (reference sequence). In nucleotides, the CDR3 is TGTGCCAGCAGCCGCGGACTAGCAGCTTTTTCTAGCACAGATACGCAGTATTTT. Protein product: CASSRGLAAFSSTDTQYF.

The rearrangement joins TRBV11-1 to TRBJ2-4; TRBD1 is a possible D gene (5 bases). The CDR3 totals 15 residues. With 5 bases removed from V and 1 base from J, the gap between germline ends came to 12 bases. Per the germline V gene, CDR1 is SGHAT and CDR2 is FQDESV (reference sequence). CDR3 sequence: CASSRIKGAKNIQYF. CDR3 coding DNA: TGTGCCAGCAGCCGGATTAAGGGGGCCAAAAACATTCAGTACTTC.